Listed below are T cell receptor beta chains from one sample, sequenced in a study of shared clonotypes between healthy human individuals. Libraries were prepared by immunoSEQ multiplex PCR; TCRdb keeps only in-frame clonotypes and omits some of them. The repertoire holds a few million clones, with around 90% as singletons. Sample: naive CD4+ T cells from PBMCs. The receptor source for this set is a man younger than 30 in good health. Some clones in this sample may be carry-over from other donors' samples. Both conserved end residues are part of each CDR3. A D gene is named only where the DNA matches it firmly. Clone size appears in some rows only: once, few, many, or a class for an expanded clone.

V	J	D	size	CDR3
TRBV5-4	TRBJ2-2	TRBD1	NA	CASSLGGQGNTGELFF
TRBV2	TRBJ2-1	TRBD2	NA	CASSGESGGSSYNEQFF
TRBV2	TRBJ2-7	TRBD1	NA	CASRADRVVIYEQYF
TRBV27	TRBJ2-3	NA	NA	CASSSLRGQGGADTQYF
TRBV7-3	TRBJ2-1	NA	NA	CASSLRVEAYNEQFF
TRBV15	TRBJ1-1	NA	NA	CATSIPPGGLNTEAFF
TRBV10-3	TRBJ1-1	NA	NA	CAISENTEAFF
TRBV7-9	TRBJ2-3	TRBD2	NA	CASSPPGLAGDSRTQYF
TRBV6-1	TRBJ2-5	TRBD2	once	CASSDSGRAPETQYF
TRBV5-4	TRBJ2-3	TRBD2	NA	CASSPRTSGSTDTQYF
TRBV5-1	TRBJ1-5	NA	NA	CASSLGPSNQPQHF
TRBV5-1	TRBJ2-1	TRBD2	NA	CASSSLAGVSYNEQFF
TRBV18	TRBJ2-1	NA	NA	CASSPPSIRPLSYNEQFF
TRBV10-3	TRBJ2-5	NA	NA	CAIARKQETQYF
TRBV5-6	TRBJ1-1	TRBD1	NA	CASSRISDRGNTEAFF
TRBV28	TRBJ2-5	NA	NA	CASSFPIFDSNQETQYF
TRBV5-1	TRBJ2-5	TRBD2	once	CASSFGTGTSGRETQYF